A selection of T cell receptor beta chains follows, all from one sample in a study of shared clonotypes between healthy human individuals. The protocol was immunoSEQ multiplex PCR, while the TCRdb copy is restricted to in-frame clones and leaves out a portion. The table has about 2.1 million clones, 93% seen once; the top ten hold about 1.7%. The sample consisted of naive CD8+ T cells from PBMCs. All receptors come from a man younger than 35 in good health. Some clones in this sample may be carry-over from other donors' samples. CDR3s include the opening cysteine and the closing phenylalanine or tryptophan. The D gene is left open where the match is weak. Not every row has a clone size; where given, it reads once, few, many or a size class.

cdr3_nt cdr3_aa clone_size j_call v_call d_call
TGTGCCAGCAGCACCACGGTAGCATACTACAATGAGCAGTTCTTC CASSTTVAYYNEQFF - TRBJ2-1 TRBV5-6 -
TGTGCCAGTAGTAGGGACTATGGCTACACCTTC CASSRDYGYTF - TRBJ1-2 TRBV19 -
TGTGCCAGCAGTTTGGTCAGGGACGGTGAGCAGTTCTTC CASSLVRDGEQFF - TRBJ2-1 TRBV27 -
TGTGCCAGCAGTTACCCGGGGTTGAACACTGAAGCTTTCTTT CASSYPGLNTEAFF - TRBJ1-1 TRBV6-5 -
TGTGCCATCAGGGGAATAGCTAACACTGAAGCTTTCTTT CAIRGIANTEAFF once TRBJ1-1 TRBV10-3 -
TGTGCCAGCAGCTATGGGACTAGCGGGAGGCCGGGTAATGAGCAGTTCTTC CASSYGTSGRPGNEQFF once TRBJ2-1 TRBV5-6 TRBD2
TGTGCCAGCAGCTTTACAGGGGGCGCAGATACGCAGTATTTT CASSFTGGADTQYF - TRBJ2-3 TRBV5-4 TRBD1
TGTGCCAGTAGTATGGTACCGGCGAGCTCCTACAATGAGCAGTTCTTC CASSMVPASSYNEQFF - TRBJ2-1 TRBV19 -
TGTGCCAGCGGAGAACAGGGACGGTGGACTGAAGCTTTCTTT CASGEQGRWTEAFF - TRBJ1-1 TRBV2 -
TGCGCCAGCAGCCAAGTCGCAGTTAGCAATCAGCCCCAGCATTTT CASSQVAVSNQPQHF - TRBJ1-5 TRBV4-1 -
TGCAGCGTTTGGGGGCTCACCGGGGAGCTGTTTTTT CSVWGLTGELFF - TRBJ2-2 TRBV29-1 -
TGTGCCAGCAGGGATACAGGGGTGGAGACCCAGTACTTC CASRDTGVETQYF - TRBJ2-5 TRBV6-1 TRBD1
TGTGCCAGCAGTTTTCCTAGGGGAGTAGGAACTGAAGCTTTCTTT CASSFPRGVGTEAFF once TRBJ1-1 TRBV28 -
TGTGCCACCAGCAGAGAGAGGCGGGGGGCTTCCTACGAGCAGTACTTC CATSRERRGASYEQYF - TRBJ2-7 TRBV15 TRBD2
TGTGCCAGCAGTTTCGGACGATATACGCAGTATTTT CASSFGRYTQYF - TRBJ2-3 TRBV27 -
TGTGCCAGCTCACCAACACGTTTCAGGGGCTATGAGCAGTTCTTC CASSPTRFRGYEQFF - TRBJ2-1 TRBV18 -
TGTGCCAGTACCTCACCACAGGGCCCGGTCCACTGGAAAGCTTTCTTT CASTSPQGPVHWKAFF - TRBJ1-1 TRBV19 -
TGTGCCAGCAGTTTAAGAGGTACAGGGGGCTACGAGCAGTACTTC CASSLRGTGGYEQYF - TRBJ2-7 TRBV27 TRBD1
TGTGCCAGCAGCGTAGGTGGGGGTAACTATGGCTACACCTTC CASSVGGGNYGYTF - TRBJ1-2 TRBV9 -
TGTGCCAGCAGCCCGGGTAGGGCAGAGGAAAAACTGTTTTTT CASSPGRAEEKLFF few TRBJ1-4 TRBV4-2 -
TGCGCCAGCAGCTTGGCTCAGCCGAACACTGAAGCTTTCTTT CASSLAQPNTEAFF - TRBJ1-1 TRBV5-1 -
TGTGCCAGCACCGTCCCTGGACAGGGGTTCTTGCAGCCCCAGCATTTT CASTVPGQGFLQPQHF - TRBJ1-5 TRBV28 TRBD1
TGTGCCAGCAGCACAGGGGGCCTGGGGGAGACCCAGTACTTC CASSTGGLGETQYF - TRBJ2-5 TRBV6-1 TRBD1
TGCGCCAGCAGCTCGCGGACAGGGACCGACTATGGCTACACCTTC CASSSRTGTDYGYTF - TRBJ1-2 TRBV4-1 TRBD1
TGTGCCAGCAGGGCGCAGGAGAGGGCCAACGTCCTGACTTTC CASRAQERANVLTF - TRBJ2-6 TRBV2 -
TGTGCCAGCAGACCCGAGGGGGCCCCACACAATGAGCAGTTCTTC CASRPEGAPHNEQFF - TRBJ2-1 TRBV9 TRBD1
TGTGCCAGCAGAGCCGGGACACTCTATGGCGAGCAGTACTTC CASRAGTLYGEQYF - TRBJ2-7 TRBV2 -
TGTGCCAGCAGCACCCTGTCAAGCGCCACGTACAATGAGCAGTTCTTC CASSTLSSATYNEQFF - TRBJ2-1 TRBV7-6 -
TGTGCCAGCAGCCCACTACCAAATCAGCCCCAGCATTTT CASSPLPNQPQHF - TRBJ1-5 TRBV4-2 -
TGCGCCAGCAGCCAAGATTACGGGGCAGGGACCTCAGATACGCAGTATTTT CASSQDYGAGTSDTQYF - TRBJ2-3 TRBV4-1 -
TGTGCCAGCAGCCGAATAGCGGGAGAGGGGGGTCCCAGCACAGATACGCAGTATTTT CASSRIAGEGGPSTDTQYF - TRBJ2-3 TRBV7-9 TRBD2
TGCGCCAGCGGGGGGGCATTGGACGAGCAGTACTTC CASGGALDEQYF - TRBJ2-7 TRBV5-1 -
TGTGCCAGCAGTTGGACTAGCGGGAGTTCCGGGGAGCTGTTTTTT CASSWTSGSSGELFF - TRBJ2-2 TRBV27 TRBD2
TGTGCCAGCAGCTTAACCGTTATTCGGGGGGCCGGGGAGCTGTTTTTT CASSLTVIRGAGELFF once TRBJ2-2 TRBV13 TRBD2
TGTGCCAGCAGCCCCGACGGGCTAGCGGGATTACGGGAGCAGTTCTTC CASSPDGLAGLREQFF - TRBJ2-1 TRBV7-6 TRBD2
TGTGCCAGTAGTATTGTGACATCAAATGAGCAGTTCTTC CASSIVTSNEQFF once TRBJ2-1 TRBV19 -
TGTGCCAGCAGCCCCGGCGGGGGGGTGCAGCCCCAGCATTTT CASSPGGGVQPQHF - TRBJ1-5 TRBV6-5 -
TGTGCCAGCACCATAGCGGGCGTCAATGAGCAGTTCTTC CASTIAGVNEQFF - TRBJ2-1 TRBV11-2 TRBD2
TGCGCCAGCAGCCAAAACAGGGGTAATGGCTACACCTTC CASSQNRGNGYTF - TRBJ1-2 TRBV4-3 TRBD1
TGTGCCAGCAGCTTTTCCGGCAACAACACTGAAGCTTTCTTT CASSFSGNNTEAFF once TRBJ1-1 TRBV5-4 -
TGTGCCTGGAGTACAGGGATGGGCGAGCAGTACTTC CAWSTGMGEQYF - TRBJ2-7 TRBV30 -
TGTGCCAGCAGTTTAGAGAGTTCCTATGGCTACACCTTC CASSLESSYGYTF - TRBJ1-2 TRBV28 -
TGTGCCAGCAGCCAAGGGGGACAGGCGTTTTACGAGCAGTACTTC CASSQGGQAFYEQYF - TRBJ2-7 TRBV16 TRBD1
TGTGCCAGCAGTTTCCCCAGGGGCACTGAAGCTTTCTTT CASSFPRGTEAFF - TRBJ1-1 TRBV28 -
TGTGCCAGCAGCCCTCGGGGAGGGCTAGGCTATGGCTACACCTTC CASSPRGGLGYGYTF - TRBJ1-2 TRBV9 -
TGCAGCGTTGAGGGGACGACGGCGGGCGGCTACACCTTC CSVEGTTAGGYTF - TRBJ1-2 TRBV29-1 -
TGTGCCAGCAGCTTAGCTGGCGACCCTTCCTACGAGCAGTACTTC CASSLAGDPSYEQYF - TRBJ2-7 TRBV11-3 -
TGCAGCGTGGGGAACCATCGGGACAGGGAGTACTACGAGCAGTACTTC CSVGNHRDREYYEQYF - TRBJ2-7 TRBV29-1 TRBD1